This TCR beta chain originates from a study of blood T cell repertoires in COVID-19. Participants were aged about 18 to 89 years from around 24 US areas. Participant-given clinical history determined each cohort assignment. The germline gives CDR1 SGHAT, CDR2 FQNNGV. The CDR3 is made up of 14 amino acids. V lost 1 base, J lost 1 base, and 7 bases lay in between. Profiled with immunoSEQ multiplex PCR; TCRdb holds only in-frame clones, not every one. The sample yields 320,000 or so clones, roughly 87% seen once. This clone was detected only once. Input material: PBMCs or T cells enriched from blood (not recorded which). This sequence joins TRBV11-2 and TRBJ1-1; D unclear. The receptor was isolated from a woman aged 25 to 45 who had recovered from COVID-19. CDR3 sequence (DNA): TGTGCCAGCAGCTTAGGGTCCGGGAACACTGAAGCTTTCTTT. Its protein is CASSLGSGNTEAFF. The full variable domain, its missing parts supplied by reference TRBV11-2 and TRBJ1-1, is EAGVAQSPRYKIIEKRQSVAFWCNPISGHATLYWYQQILGQGPKLLIQFQNNGVVDDSQLPKDRFSAERLKGVDSTLKIQPAKLEDSAVYLCASSLGSGNTEAFFGQGTRLTVV.